One sample yielded the 8 T cell receptor beta chains listed below, sequenced in a study of patients and donors after allogeneic stem cell transplantation. TCRdb re-derived calls from the RT-PCR reads in MiXCR, one entry per CDR3 protein. The sample carries some 200,000 distinct CDR3 sequences, 41% recorded once. Specimen: blood, either unsorted or a sorted T cell fraction (not recorded which). These receptors were taken from a human donor who was either an allogeneic HSCT recipient or a stem cell or donor lymphocyte infusion donor (not recorded which). It is not recorded whose cells these are; they may come from a transplant donor.

As concerns this clonotype: At one boundary the junction diverges from the germline segment, which might be a read error. The chain joins TRBV29-1 to TRBJ1-1, with D maybe TRBD1 (5 bases). Germline assignment: CDR1 SQVTM and CDR2 ANQGSEA. The CDR3 covers 16 residues. The DNA of the CDR3 is TGCAGCGTTGGGGACCCGTTCAGGGCTTTGAAGACTGAAGCTTTCTTT. It is translated as CSVGDPFRALKTEAFF.

V usage is TRBV12-3 or TRBV12-4 and J usage is TRBJ2-5, with D perhaps matching TRBD1 (5 bases). V was trimmed by 5 bases and J by 2 bases, leaving 15 bases between them. The CDR3 contains 15 residues. This CDR3 is CASSPPDSLQETQYF. Here the CDR3 DNA reads TGTGCCAGCAGTCCCCCCGACAGCCTACAAGAGACCCAGTACTTC.

V gene TRBV10-3 combines with J gene TRBJ2-7; 7 bases match TRBD2. Germline CDR1 ENHRY, CDR2 SYGVKD. Unmatched junction bases numbered 14, after V lost 0 bases and J lost 0 bases. The CDR3 is 19 residues long. The CDR3: CAISESMARAGRHSYEQYF. The CDR3 DNA is TGTGCCATCAGTGAGTCGATGGCCCGAGCCGGGAGGCACTCCTACGAGCAGTACTTC.

The J gene is TRBJ2-7, the V gene TRBV9; TRBD2 aligns across 11 bases. Germline V CDR1 and CDR2: SGDLS, YYNGEE. The CDR3 runs 18 residues. Trimming at V came to 0 bases and at J to 4 bases, leaving 12 bases not matched to a gene. The CDR3 sequence: CASSVADSGRAAPYEQYF. The CDR3 DNA follows: TGTGCCAGCAGCGTAGCGGATAGCGGGAGGGCCGCACCATACGAGCAGTACTTC.

The J gene is TRBJ2-5, the V gene TRBV13, with 9 nucleotides matching TRBD1. Germline CDR1 is PRHDT and CDR2 is FYEKMQ (reference sequence). The CDR3 has 11 amino acids. The J segment lost 5 bases and the V segment lost 8 bases, leaving 0 bases of the junction unmatched. The CDR3 protein is CASGQGETQYF. The CDR3 nucleotides are TGTGCCAGCGGACAGGGGGAGACCCAGTACTTC.

J is TRBJ2-6 and V is TRBV5-1; D is unresolved. In germline, CDR1 is SGHRS, CDR2 YFSETQ. Trimming removed 0 bases from V and 2 bases from J, with 9 bases in between. The CDR3 length is 16 residues. The CDR3, as DNA: TGCGCCAGCAGCTTGGTGGGAATTGCTGGGGCCAACGTCCTGACTTTC. As protein: CASSLVGIAGANVLTF.

Comment on this clonotype: A read error is possible here, since a much larger clone lies one base away. The chain recombines TRBV6-2 or TRBV6-3 with TRBJ1-1; D is unresolved. Germline V gene lookup returns CDR1 MNHEY and CDR2 SVGEGT. This CDR3 comprises 14 residues. CDR3 DNA: TGTGCCAGCAGCCCCCCGGGCGGGAACACTGAAGCTTCCTTT. Translation gives CASSPPGGNTEASF.

V is TRBV4-3 and J is TRBJ1-2; D call uncertain. V lost 2 bases and J lost 7, with 14 bases in between. CDR1 and CDR2 from the germline V gene are LGHNA and YSLEER. CDR3 length: 14 amino acids. The CDR3 loop reads CASSQTVSVGGYTF. The CDR3 DNA reads as TGCGCCAGCAGCCAAACCGTTTCCGTGGGTGGCTACACCTTC.